The rows below give T cell receptor beta chains drawn from one sample of a study of blood T cell repertoires in COVID-19. Sequencing was performed with immunoSEQ multiplex PCR; in TCRdb, only in-frame clones are kept and a portion is missing. Of under 15,000 clones in the sample, around 83% are singletons; the top ten hold approximately 30%. Sequencing used peripheral blood. Source of these receptors: a man aged 45 to 65 with active COVID-19. Each CDR3 is given with its conserved first and last residue. The order of the fields is J gene, D gene, V gene, clone size, CDR3 protein, CDR3 DNA. D genes are given only for firm matches. Size values are once, few and many counts, or a class for expanded clones, and some rows have none.

j_call: TRBJ2-1
d_call: TRBD1
v_call: TRBV12-5
clone_size: .
cdr3_aa: CASGSGQEPYNEQFF
cdr3_nt: TGTGCTAGTGGTTCAGGACAGGAGCCTTACAATGAGCAGTTCTTC

j_call: TRBJ2-2
d_call: TRBD2
v_call: TRBV27
clone_size: .
cdr3_aa: CASSPNSGITGELFF
cdr3_nt: TGTGCCAGCAGTCCCAATAGCGGGATTACCGGGGAGCTGTTTTTT

j_call: TRBJ2-1
d_call: .
v_call: TRBV11-2
clone_size: .
cdr3_aa: CASSLDGKISYNEQFF
cdr3_nt: TGTGCCAGCAGCTTAGACGGGAAGATCTCCTACAATGAGCAGTTCTTC

j_call: TRBJ2-3
d_call: TRBD1
v_call: TRBV5-1
clone_size: .
cdr3_aa: CASSRSDRGASRDTQYF
cdr3_nt: TGCGCCAGCAGCCGTTCTGACAGGGGTGCCTCCCGAGATACGCAGTATTTT

j_call: TRBJ2-7
d_call: TRBD2
v_call: TRBV7-6
clone_size: few
cdr3_aa: CASSLGGLASYEQYF
cdr3_nt: TGTGCCAGCAGCTTAGGGGGACTAGCTTCCTACGAGCAGTACTTC

j_call: TRBJ2-1
d_call: .
v_call: TRBV27
clone_size: .
cdr3_aa: CASSLNAPGLEYSYNEQFF
cdr3_nt: TGTGCCAGCAGTTTGAACGCCCCAGGTTTGGAATACTCCTACAATGAGCAGTTCTTC

j_call: TRBJ1-2
d_call: TRBD1
v_call: TRBV10-3
clone_size: .
cdr3_aa: CAISESGTGDVNYGYTF
cdr3_nt: TGTGCCATCAGTGAGTCGGGGACAGGGGATGTTAACTATGGCTACACCTTC

j_call: TRBJ2-1
d_call: TRBD2
v_call: TRBV27
clone_size: medium-sized
cdr3_aa: CASSTGGWYNEQFF
cdr3_nt: TGTGCCAGCAGTACGGGGGGGTGGTACAATGAGCAGTTCTTC

j_call: TRBJ2-1
d_call: TRBD2
v_call: TRBV19
clone_size: .
cdr3_aa: CASRTSGAYNEQFF
cdr3_nt: TGTGCCAGTAGAACTAGCGGGGCCTACAATGAGCAGTTCTTC

j_call: TRBJ2-1
d_call: .
v_call: TRBV12-3/TRBV12-4
clone_size: .
cdr3_aa: CASSLEGQNEQFF
cdr3_nt: TGTGCCAGCAGTTTAGAAGGACAAAATGAGCAGTTCTTC

j_call: TRBJ1-1
d_call: .
v_call: TRBV30
clone_size: .
cdr3_aa: CAWGATEAFF
cdr3_nt: TGTGCCTGGGGGGCGACAGAAGCTTTCTTT

j_call: TRBJ2-7
d_call: .
v_call: TRBV19
clone_size: .
cdr3_aa: CASSIDGVSSYEQYF
cdr3_nt: TGTGCCAGTAGTATAGACGGGGTGAGCTCCTACGAGCAGTACTTC

j_call: TRBJ2-7
d_call: .
v_call: TRBV19
clone_size: .
cdr3_aa: CASSNGYEQYF
cdr3_nt: TGTGCCAGTAGTAACGGTTACGAGCAGTACTTC

j_call: TRBJ2-2
d_call: TRBD2
v_call: TRBV7-8
clone_size: .
cdr3_aa: CASTIAGGRWELFF
cdr3_nt: TGTGCCAGCACGATAGCGGGAGGGCGCTGGGAGCTGTTTTTT

j_call: TRBJ1-3
d_call: .
v_call: TRBV28
clone_size: few
cdr3_aa: CASSAGADSGNTIYF
cdr3_nt: TGTGCCAGCAGCGCAGGGGCTGACTCTGGAAACACCATATATTTT

j_call: TRBJ1-5
d_call: .
v_call: TRBV19
clone_size: .
cdr3_aa: CASSMEGGVQPQHF
cdr3_nt: TGTGCCAGTAGTATGGAGGGAGGGGTTCAGCCCCAGCATTTT

j_call: TRBJ2-3
d_call: TRBD2
v_call: TRBV10-2
clone_size: .
cdr3_aa: CASSDSGIATQYF
cdr3_nt: TGCGCCAGCAGCGATAGCGGGATAGCGACGCAGTATTTT

j_call: TRBJ2-7
d_call: .
v_call: TRBV6-5
clone_size: once
cdr3_aa: CASSYSADIMSYEQYF
cdr3_nt: TGTGCCAGCAGTTACTCTGCAGACATAATGTCCTACGAGCAGTACTTC

j_call: TRBJ2-1
d_call: .
v_call: TRBV27
clone_size: .
cdr3_aa: CASSPTALNYNEQFF
cdr3_nt: TGTGCCAGCAGTCCCACGGCACTAAACTACAATGAGCAGTTCTTC

j_call: TRBJ1-1
d_call: .
v_call: TRBV6-1
clone_size: .
cdr3_aa: CASSETILRQVDNTEAFF
cdr3_nt: TGTGCCAGCAGTGAGACCATACTTCGACAGGTGGATAACACTGAAGCTTTCTTT

j_call: TRBJ2-3
d_call: TRBD2
v_call: TRBV19
clone_size: .
cdr3_aa: CASIGTSGSDTQYF
cdr3_nt: TGTGCCAGTATTGGTACTAGCGGGAGTGATACGCAGTATTTT

j_call: TRBJ2-3
d_call: .
v_call: TRBV18
clone_size: .
cdr3_aa: CASSPPLTDTQYF
cdr3_nt: TGTGCCAGCTCCCCACCCCTCACAGATACGCAGTATTTT

j_call: TRBJ2-7
d_call: TRBD2
v_call: TRBV28
clone_size: .
cdr3_aa: CASKGGTSDITSSYEQYF
cdr3_nt: TGTGCCAGCAAAGGAGGGACTAGCGACATCACTAGCTCCTACGAGCAGTACTTC

j_call: TRBJ1-4
d_call: TRBD1
v_call: TRBV18
clone_size: .
cdr3_aa: CASSRDRTYSEKLFF
cdr3_nt: TGTGCCAGCTCCCGGGACAGGACTTATTCTGAAAAACTGTTTTTT

j_call: TRBJ1-1
d_call: .
v_call: TRBV11-3
clone_size: .
cdr3_aa: CASSLESGLGGRNTEAFF
cdr3_nt: TGTGCCAGCAGCTTAGAATCGGGGTTGGGGGGACGGAACACTGAAGCTTTCTTT

j_call: TRBJ2-3
d_call: TRBD2
v_call: TRBV9
clone_size: .
cdr3_aa: CASSSPRLAGELATQYF
cdr3_nt: TGTGCCAGCAGCTCCCCCAGACTAGCGGGAGAATTGGCGACGCAGTATTTT

j_call: TRBJ2-2
d_call: .
v_call: TRBV5-6
clone_size: .
cdr3_aa: CASSPNRGGAVTGELFF
cdr3_nt: TGTGCCAGCAGCCCTAATAGGGGGGGCGCCGTCACCGGGGAGCTGTTTTTT

j_call: TRBJ1-1
d_call: TRBD1
v_call: TRBV19
clone_size: few
cdr3_aa: CASSIDRTGGRTEAFF
cdr3_nt: TGTGCCAGTAGTATAGACCGGACAGGGGGTCGGACTGAAGCTTTCTTT

j_call: TRBJ2-7
d_call: .
v_call: TRBV24-1
clone_size: .
cdr3_aa: CATSDPTVSYEQYF
cdr3_nt: TGTGCCACCAGTGACCCAACAGTTTCCTACGAGCAGTACTTC

j_call: TRBJ2-1
d_call: .
v_call: TRBV6-5
clone_size: .
cdr3_aa: CASSLGGVNEQFF
cdr3_nt: TGTGCCAGCAGTCTAGGGGGGGTTAATGAGCAGTTCTTC

j_call: TRBJ2-7
d_call: .
v_call: TRBV19
clone_size: .
cdr3_aa: CASSYRETYEQYF
cdr3_nt: TGTGCCAGTAGCTACAGGGAGACCTACGAGCAGTACTTC

j_call: TRBJ2-7
d_call: .
v_call: TRBV7-6
clone_size: .
cdr3_aa: CASSPQPAGAYEQYF
cdr3_nt: TGTGCCAGCAGCCCCCAACCCGCAGGTGCCTACGAGCAGTACTTC

j_call: TRBJ1-5
d_call: .
v_call: TRBV5-8
clone_size: few
cdr3_aa: CASSVQGFSNQPQHF
cdr3_nt: TGTGCCAGCAGCGTACAGGGATTTAGCAATCAGCCCCAGCATTTT

j_call: TRBJ1-2
d_call: TRBD1
v_call: TRBV19
clone_size: .
cdr3_aa: CASGQGNYGYTF
cdr3_nt: TGTGCCAGTGGACAGGGAAACTATGGCTACACCTTC

j_call: TRBJ2-1
d_call: .
v_call: TRBV6-5
clone_size: .
cdr3_aa: CASSSGLYSYNEQFF
cdr3_nt: TGTGCCAGCAGTTCTGGACTGTACTCCTACAATGAGCAGTTCTTC

j_call: TRBJ1-5
d_call: TRBD1
v_call: TRBV19
clone_size: few
cdr3_aa: CASLQGALHNQPQHF
cdr3_nt: TGTGCTAGTTTACAGGGGGCGTTGCATAATCAGCCCCAGCATTTT

j_call: TRBJ1-4
d_call: TRBD1
v_call: TRBV7-9
clone_size: .
cdr3_aa: CASSSPTRDSVELFF
cdr3_nt: TGTGCCAGCAGCTCCCCCACACGGGACAGTGTGGAACTGTTTTTT

j_call: TRBJ1-4
d_call: TRBD1
v_call: TRBV7-8
clone_size: .
cdr3_aa: CASRPTGGGEKLFF
cdr3_nt: TGTGCCAGCAGACCGACAGGGGGCGGGGAAAAACTGTTTTTT

j_call: TRBJ2-1
d_call: TRBD2
v_call: TRBV7-8
clone_size: once
cdr3_aa: CASSTGLAGVGGDSYNEQFF
cdr3_nt: TGTGCCAGCAGCACCGGACTAGCGGGAGTGGGGGGGGATTCCTACAATGAGCAGTTCTTC

j_call: TRBJ2-7
d_call: TRBD1
v_call: TRBV11-2
clone_size: .
cdr3_aa: CASSFRGQGVIYEQYF
cdr3_nt: TGTGCCAGCAGCTTCCGAGGACAGGGGGTGATCTACGAGCAGTACTTC

j_call: TRBJ2-5
d_call: .
v_call: TRBV27
clone_size: .
cdr3_aa: CASSPTRWETQYF
cdr3_nt: TGTGCCAGCAGTCCCACTAGGTGGGAGACCCAGTACTTC

j_call: TRBJ2-5
d_call: .
v_call: TRBV5-1
clone_size: .
cdr3_aa: CASTPPGSQSETQYF
cdr3_nt: TGCGCCAGCACTCCCCCGGGTTCTCAAAGCGAGACCCAGTACTTC

j_call: TRBJ2-7
d_call: .
v_call: TRBV7-9
clone_size: .
cdr3_aa: CASSLAEQTYEQYF
cdr3_nt: TGTGCCAGCAGCTTAGCAGAACAAACCTACGAGCAGTACTTC

j_call: TRBJ2-1
d_call: TRBD2
v_call: TRBV27
clone_size: .
cdr3_aa: CASSLSREAYNEQFF
cdr3_nt: TGTGCCAGCAGTTTATCGCGGGAGGCGTACAATGAGCAGTTCTTC

j_call: TRBJ2-1
d_call: TRBD2
v_call: TRBV9
clone_size: .
cdr3_aa: CASSVAGTSGEQFF
cdr3_nt: TGTGCCAGCAGCGTAGCCGGGACTAGCGGTGAGCAGTTCTTC

j_call: TRBJ1-2
d_call: .
v_call: TRBV5-1
clone_size: .
cdr3_aa: CASSLADTGGYTF
cdr3_nt: TGCGCCAGCAGCTTGGCGGACACAGGAGGCTACACCTTC

j_call: TRBJ2-1
d_call: TRBD1
v_call: TRBV2
clone_size: once
cdr3_aa: CASSSADRVANEQFF
cdr3_nt: TGTGCCAGCAGTTCCGCGGACAGGGTGGCAAATGAGCAGTTCTTC

j_call: TRBJ2-1
d_call: TRBD1
v_call: TRBV6-5
clone_size: .
cdr3_aa: CASSLGQGGDNEQFF
cdr3_nt: TGTGCCAGCAGTCTGGGACAGGGGGGAGACAATGAGCAGTTCTTC

j_call: TRBJ2-7
d_call: TRBD1
v_call: TRBV5-1
clone_size: .
cdr3_aa: CASSSRQGPSDRQYF
cdr3_nt: TGCGCCAGCAGCTCACGACAGGGACCGTCGGATCGGCAGTACTTC

j_call: TRBJ2-3
d_call: TRBD2
v_call: TRBV9
clone_size: .
cdr3_aa: CASSVDGGSESDTQYF
cdr3_nt: TGTGCCAGCAGCGTAGATGGCGGGAGTGAATCAGATACGCAGTATTTT

j_call: TRBJ2-7
d_call: .
v_call: TRBV12-3/TRBV12-4
clone_size: .
cdr3_aa: CASSPSSYEQYF
cdr3_nt: TGTGCCAGCAGCCCGTCCTCCTACGAGCAGTACTTC